The clone carrying this T cell receptor beta chain was recorded a few times. Its target is unknown. A much larger clone lies one base from this, so it may be a read error. V dropped 0 bases and J dropped 5 bases, with 11 bases sitting between them. The CDR3 has 14 amino acids. CDR1 and CDR2 (germline): SGHNT, YYREEE (reference sequence). The sample is drawn from a study of breast tumors, draining lymph nodes, adjacent tissues. Samples came from axillary lymph nodes draining the breast cancer. Broader study findings: Most tumor T cells seemingly derive from lymph node, then expand in tumor. Tumor TCR diversity was below lymph nodes but above nontumor tissue. Tumor and nontumor repertoires were significantly more similar in luminal-like than in basal-like breast cancer. Data only fit, rather than demonstrated, lymph node origin of most tumor T cells.

TCRdb used MiXCR to reprocess the multiplex PCR reads, holding one entry per CDR3 protein. This table has 270,000 or so distinct CDR3 sequences, 30% appearing once. The clonotype originates from a female donor with breast cancer. Some clones in this sample may be carry-over from other donors' samples. The V call is TRBV5-4, the J call TRBJ2-5; D gene uncertain. The sequenced material came from axillary lymph node tissue. DNA for the CDR3: TGTGCCAGCAGCTTGGGCGGAGCGTTTGAGACCCAGTACTTC. Translating it yields CASSLGGAFETQYF.